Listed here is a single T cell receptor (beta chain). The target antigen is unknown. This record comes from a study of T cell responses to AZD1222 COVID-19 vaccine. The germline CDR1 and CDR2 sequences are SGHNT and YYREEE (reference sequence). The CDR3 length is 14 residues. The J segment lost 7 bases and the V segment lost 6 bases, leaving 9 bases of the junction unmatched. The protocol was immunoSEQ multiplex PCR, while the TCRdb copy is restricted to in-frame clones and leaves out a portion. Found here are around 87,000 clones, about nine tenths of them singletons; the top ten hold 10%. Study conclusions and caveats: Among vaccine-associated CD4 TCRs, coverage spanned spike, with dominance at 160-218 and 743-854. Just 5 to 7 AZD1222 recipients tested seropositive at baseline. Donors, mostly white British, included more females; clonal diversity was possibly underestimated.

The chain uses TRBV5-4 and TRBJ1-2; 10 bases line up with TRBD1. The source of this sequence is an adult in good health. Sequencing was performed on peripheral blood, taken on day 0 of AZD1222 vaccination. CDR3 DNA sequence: TGTGCCAGCACCCAGGACAGGGGGTCGGGTGGCTACACCTTC. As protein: CASTQDRGSGGYTF.